A selection of T cell receptor beta chains follows, all from one sample in a study of blood T cell repertoires in COVID-19. The repertoire was sequenced with immunoSEQ multiplex PCR; TCRdb's copy has only in-frame clones and lacks some. The data show approximately 140,000 clones, with roughly 85% seen just once and roughly 3% held by the top ten. Input material: peripheral blood. The receptor set was obtained from a man aged 65 to 85 with acute or convalescent COVID-19. CDR3s include the opening cysteine and the closing phenylalanine or tryptophan. Fields, in order: V gene, J gene, D gene, clone size, CDR3 DNA, CDR3 protein. D genes are given only for firm matches. Not every row has a clone size; where given, it reads once, few, many or a size class.

TRBV29-1	TRBJ1-3	NA	NA	TGCAGCGTTGGCAGGGAACGCGGAAACACCATATATTTT	CSVGRERGNTIYF
TRBV7-9	TRBJ1-3	NA	NA	TGTGCCAGCAGCTTAGACCCGAGCTCTGGAAACACCATATATTTT	CASSLDPSSGNTIYF
TRBV5-6	TRBJ2-5	TRBD2	NA	TGTGCCAGCAGCTTGGGACTAGCGGGACCAGAGACCCAGTACTTC	CASSLGLAGPETQYF
TRBV6-1	TRBJ1-2	TRBD1	NA	TGTGCCAGCAGTGAAGCGGCAGGGGGCTATGGCTACACCTTC	CASSEAAGGYGYTF
TRBV5-1	TRBJ1-6	NA	NA	TGCGCCAGCAGCGGGGCGGGGAGGGAACCCCTCCACTTT	CASSGAGREPLHF
TRBV19	TRBJ1-6	TRBD1	NA	TGTGCCAGTAGAGTGGACAGGGCTCCTAATTCACCCCTCCACTTT	CASRVDRAPNSPLHF
TRBV2	TRBJ2-5	TRBD2	NA	TGTGCCAGCAGTGGGAGCGGGAGTAGCGAGACCCAGTACTTC	CASSGSGSSETQYF
TRBV27	TRBJ1-1	TRBD1	NA	TGTGCCAGCAGGGACAGGGGTAGTGTTGAAGCTTTCTTT	CASRDRGSVEAFF
TRBV7-3	TRBJ2-1	NA	NA	TGTGCCAGCAGCTTAACTAGATACTACAATGAGCAGTTCTTC	CASSLTRYYNEQFF
TRBV6-2/TRBV6-3	TRBJ2-5	NA	NA	TGTGCCAGCAGTTCCTTCCTCCAAGAGACCCAGTACTTC	CASSSFLQETQYF
TRBV7-9	TRBJ1-3	NA	NA	TGTGCCAGCAGCGCCCGAGGAGTCCCCTCTGGAAACACCATATATTTT	CASSARGVPSGNTIYF
TRBV19	TRBJ2-3	NA	NA	TGTGCCAGTAGTCGCGGCTACACAGATACGCAGTATTTT	CASSRGYTDTQYF
TRBV27	TRBJ2-1	TRBD2	NA	TGTGCCAGCAGTTCTCACCTAGCGGGGACATCCGGTGAGCAGTTCTTC	CASSSHLAGTSGEQFF
TRBV6-1	TRBJ2-1	TRBD2	NA	TGTGCCAGCAGTGAAGAACTAGCGGGGATGTACAATGAGCAGTTCTTC	CASSEELAGMYNEQFF
TRBV19	TRBJ2-1	NA	NA	TGTGCCAGTAGTCCCAGGGGGACTCCCTACAATGAGCAGTTCTTC	CASSPRGTPYNEQFF
TRBV14	TRBJ2-7	NA	NA	TGTGCCAGCAGCCAAGCTGGGAGTCCCTACGAGCAGTACTTC	CASSQAGSPYEQYF
TRBV19	TRBJ1-5	TRBD1	NA	TGTGCCAGTAGTATCGCGACAGGGTTGGGTCAGCCCCAGCATTTT	CASSIATGLGQPQHF
TRBV28	TRBJ1-3	NA	NA	TGTGCCAGCAGTTTGCCCAGGGACTCAGGCGGAAACACCATATATTTT	CASSLPRDSGGNTIYF
TRBV4-3	TRBJ1-4	TRBD1	many	TGCGCCAGCAGCCAAGATTGGAATGACAGGGCTGGTGAAAAACTGTTTTTT	CASSQDWNDRAGEKLFF
TRBV9	TRBJ1-2	TRBD1	NA	TGTGCCAGCAGAGCAACAGGGGCAGCTAACTATGGCTACACCTTC	CASRATGAANYGYTF
TRBV5-6	TRBJ1-2	NA	NA	TGTGCCAGCAGCAAATTTCAATGGGAGGGGTCGTCCATCTATGGCTACACCTTC	CASSKFQWEGSSIYGYTF
TRBV27	TRBJ2-7	TRBD1	once	TGTGCCAGCAGTCCCCCGGGACAGAGTTCCTACGAGCAGTACTTC	CASSPPGQSSYEQYF
TRBV5-4	TRBJ2-7	TRBD2	NA	TGTGCCAGCAGCCCTCCAGCGGGAGGGCCCCACGAGCAGTACTTC	CASSPPAGGPHEQYF
TRBV3-1/TRBV3-2	TRBJ2-1	TRBD2	NA	TGTGCCAGCAGCCAAGAAAGTCCGCGGGAGAACGGGTACAATGAGCAGTTCTTC	CASSQESPRENGYNEQFF
TRBV6-6	TRBJ2-4	TRBD2	NA	TGTGCCAGCAGCAGGCGGGAGGATAAGTACTTC	CASSRREDKYF